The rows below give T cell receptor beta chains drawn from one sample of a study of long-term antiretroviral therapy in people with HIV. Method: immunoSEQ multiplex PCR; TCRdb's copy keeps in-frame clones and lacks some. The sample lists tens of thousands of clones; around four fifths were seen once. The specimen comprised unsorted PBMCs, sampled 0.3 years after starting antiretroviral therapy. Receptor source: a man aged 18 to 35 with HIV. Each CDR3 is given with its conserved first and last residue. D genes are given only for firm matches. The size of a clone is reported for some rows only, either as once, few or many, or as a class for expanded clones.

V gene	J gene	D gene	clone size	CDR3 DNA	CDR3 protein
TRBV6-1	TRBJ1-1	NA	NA	TGTGCCAGCAGTACCGAGGGGGGCGAGTCTGAAGCTTTCTTT	CASSTEGGESEAFF
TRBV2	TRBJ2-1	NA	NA	TGTGCCTCGGGCTCCTACAATGAGCAGTTCTTC	CASGSYNEQFF
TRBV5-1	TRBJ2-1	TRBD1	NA	TGCGCCAGCAGCTTGGGGACAGGGTGGTCCTATGAGCAGTTCTTC	CASSLGTGWSYEQFF
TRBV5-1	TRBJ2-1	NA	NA	TGCGCCAGCAGTTCGGAGGCATACAATGAGCAGTTCTTC	CASSSEAYNEQFF
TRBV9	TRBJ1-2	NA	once	TGTGCCAGCAGCGTAACCGGGGCTAGCTATGGCTACACCTTC	CASSVTGASYGYTF
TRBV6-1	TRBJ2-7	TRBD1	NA	TGTGCCAGCAGTAGGGGGACAGGGGAGTCCTACGAGCAGTACTTC	CASSRGTGESYEQYF
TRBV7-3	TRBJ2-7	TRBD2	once	TGTGCCAGCAGCTTAACTTCTAGCGGGGGGTCCTACGAGCAGTACTTC	CASSLTSSGGSYEQYF
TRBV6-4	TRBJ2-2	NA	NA	TGTGCCAGCAGTGACTCAGACACCGGGGAGCTGTTTTTT	CASSDSDTGELFF
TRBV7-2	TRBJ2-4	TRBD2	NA	TGTGCCAGCAGCTCCACGCCCCCGGGACTAGCGGGAGTTAGAAACATTCAGTACTTC	CASSSTPPGLAGVRNIQYF
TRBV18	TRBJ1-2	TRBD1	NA	TGTGCCAGCTCACCACCGGCAGGGGGGGAGTATGGCTACACCTTC	CASSPPAGGEYGYTF
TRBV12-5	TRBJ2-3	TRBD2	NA	TGTGCTAGTGGTCCAGGGACTAGCAGAAGCACAGATACGCAGTATTTT	CASGPGTSRSTDTQYF
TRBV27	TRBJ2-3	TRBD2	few	TGTGCCAGCTCAAGCCCTAGCGGGGGTTTAATGACAGATACGCAGTATTTT	CASSSPSGGLMTDTQYF
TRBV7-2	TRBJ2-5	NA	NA	TGTGCCAGCAGCTTAGTGGGGACGCAGACCCAGTACTTC	CASSLVGTQTQYF